The T cell receptor (beta chain) under discussion was sequenced for a study of cytomegalovirus exposure and HLA in healthy donors (dated by TCRdb to about 2017). Concerning the study at large: According to a later analysis, the roughly 130 validation repertoires were produced on the same platform as the approximately 620 repertoires of the first cohort. The study was designed to test whether signatures of past pathogen exposure could be identified by cataloging public T cell receptors. A separate validation cohort of over a hundred different subjects was used in addition to the 666-subject first cohort. The study combined high-throughput TCR immunosequencing, statistical association of individual TCRs with disease status, and machine learning to predict cytomegalovirus infection status.

Donors formed part of the validation cohort, which comprised about 120 subjects and was distinct from the first cohort of 550 to 850 subjects. Remarks on this clone: Its antigen is unknown. The record has no base qualities; no much larger clone is one base away.

The protocol used for the library was the immunoSEQ multiplex PCR assay. The source study handled its data this way. A statistical classification framework was built to diagnose cytomegalovirus status from the catalog of TCR beta chain sequences. This is the immuneACCESS table as TCRdb keeps it, with only in-frame sequences that have V and J called. A part of the clones is gone; compared with another copy, unresolved V genes explain less than half, and the rest is unexplained. That table gives V, J and clone size, and the DNA gave D and trimming. The sample table contains about 160,000 clones; only one count was recorded for 88% of them. The top ten clonotypes cover 2.5% to 3% of the sample. Broader findings and caveats from the paper: While some public TCRs were present in many individuals, most TCR sequences turned up only very rarely across donors. The validation cohort had no HLA typing available for a later analysis, so co-occurrence within that cohort was assessed over all 130 or so repertoires. The study gave a list of some 150 TCR beta chains associated with cytomegalovirus. In a later analysis, TCRs clustered in the first cohort were found to also tend to co-occur in the roughly 130 validation repertoires, with approximately 95% of cluster scores above 0. The classifier was reported to diagnose cytomegalovirus status with high specificity and sensitivity in both the original and validation cohorts. In vitro tests confirmed that a few of the cytomegalovirus-associated TCR beta chains recognize cytomegalovirus antigens. The authors suggested that the approach could potentially be extended to other disease states and immunological phenotypes.

What was sequenced was PBMCs. The sequence derives from a man aged 18 to 30 in good health and CMV-seronegative.

The DNA sequence is TGTGCCAGCAGTTTGGGGGGGCGGAGAGAGACCCAGTACTTC. Translated, it reads CASSLGGRRETQYF. The chain is assembled from TRBV28 and TRBJ2-5, and possibly TRBD2, on 7 matching bases. The V end loses 3 bases and the J end loses 4 bases, and a stretch of 12 bases separates them. The CDR3 starts with the cysteine, ends with the phenylalanine, and has 14 residues. Only the CDR3 portion is preserved as DNA: 42 bases, with reading frame beginning at the first base. From the germline V gene, CDR1 is MDHEN and CDR2 is SYDVKM.